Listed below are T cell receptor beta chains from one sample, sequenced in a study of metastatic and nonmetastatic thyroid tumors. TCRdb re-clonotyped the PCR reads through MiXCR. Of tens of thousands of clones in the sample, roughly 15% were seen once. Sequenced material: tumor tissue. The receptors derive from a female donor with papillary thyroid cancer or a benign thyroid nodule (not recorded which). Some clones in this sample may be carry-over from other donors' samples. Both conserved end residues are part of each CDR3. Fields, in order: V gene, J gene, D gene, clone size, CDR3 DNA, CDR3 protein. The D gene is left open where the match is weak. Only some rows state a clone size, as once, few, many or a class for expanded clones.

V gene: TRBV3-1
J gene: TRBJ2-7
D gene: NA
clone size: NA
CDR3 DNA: TGTGCCAGCAGTCGAAAGGCCTACGAGCAGTACTTC
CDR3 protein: CASSRKAYEQYF

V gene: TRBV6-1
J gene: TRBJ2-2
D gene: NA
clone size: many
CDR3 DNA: TGTGCCACCCAGTTCAGGGGCACCGGGGAGCTGTTTTTT
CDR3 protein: CATQFRGTGELFF

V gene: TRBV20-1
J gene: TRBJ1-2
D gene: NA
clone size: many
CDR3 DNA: TGCAGTGCCCGAGCTGTTGCTAACTATGGCTACACCTTC
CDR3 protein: CSARAVANYGYTF

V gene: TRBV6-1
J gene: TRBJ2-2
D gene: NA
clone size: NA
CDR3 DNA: TGTGCCAGCAGTCCTTCGAACACCGGGGAGCTGTTTTTT
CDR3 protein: CASSPSNTGELFF

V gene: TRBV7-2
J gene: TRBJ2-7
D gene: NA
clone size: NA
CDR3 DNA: TGTGCCAGCAGCTTAGCCCCCGGGTCAGGGCGCGAGCAGTACTTC
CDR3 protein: CASSLAPGSGREQYF

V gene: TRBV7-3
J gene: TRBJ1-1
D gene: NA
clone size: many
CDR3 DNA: TGTGCCAGCAGCTCATCCTGGTCCGGGGACACTGAAGCTTTCTTT
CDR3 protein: CASSSSWSGDTEAFF

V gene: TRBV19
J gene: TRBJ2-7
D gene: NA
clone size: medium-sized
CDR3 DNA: TGTGCCAGTAGTGGTCTGGGGGCGGGTGAAGGCGAGCAGTACTTC
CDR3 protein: CASSGLGAGEGEQYF

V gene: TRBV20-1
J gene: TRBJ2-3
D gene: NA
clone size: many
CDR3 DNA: TGCAGTGCCCCTGTTGAGGGCACAGATACGCAGTATTTT
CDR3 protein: CSAPVEGTDTQYF

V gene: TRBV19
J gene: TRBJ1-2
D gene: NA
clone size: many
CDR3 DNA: TGTGCCAGTAGTGTTTCGGGGGGCCCCTATGGCTACACCTTC
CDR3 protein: CASSVSGGPYGYTF

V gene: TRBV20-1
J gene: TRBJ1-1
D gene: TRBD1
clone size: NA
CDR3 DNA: TGCAGTGCTAGGAACACAGGGGGCGGCACTGAAGCTTTCTTT
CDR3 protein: CSARNTGGGTEAFF

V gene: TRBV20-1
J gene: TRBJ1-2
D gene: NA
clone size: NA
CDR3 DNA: TGCAGTGCTACTAAGGGGGGCGGGTCGGTTGGCTACACCTTC
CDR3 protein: CSATKGGGSVGYTF

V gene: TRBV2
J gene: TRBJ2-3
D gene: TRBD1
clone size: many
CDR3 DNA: TGTGCCAGCAGTTCAATACCGCAGGGGGCAACTAGCACAGATACGCAGTATTTT
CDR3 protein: CASSSIPQGATSTDTQYF

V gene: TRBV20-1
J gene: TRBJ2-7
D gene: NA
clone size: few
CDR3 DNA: TGCAGTGCTAGAGGGACAACCTACGAGCAGTACTTC
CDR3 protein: CSARGTTYEQYF

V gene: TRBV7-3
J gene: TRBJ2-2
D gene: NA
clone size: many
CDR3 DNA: TGTGCCAGCAGCCCTCTCTTTGGCACCGGGGAGCTGTTTTTT
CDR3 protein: CASSPLFGTGELFF

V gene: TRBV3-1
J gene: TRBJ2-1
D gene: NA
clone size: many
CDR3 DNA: TGTGCCAGCAGCCAAGCCCGCCACTCCTACAATGAGCAGTTCTTC
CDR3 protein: CASSQARHSYNEQFF

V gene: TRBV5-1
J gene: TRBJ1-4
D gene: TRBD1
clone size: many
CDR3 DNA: TGCGCCAGCAGCTCAGGGGGTGGGGATGAAAAACTGTTTTTT
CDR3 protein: CASSSGGGDEKLFF

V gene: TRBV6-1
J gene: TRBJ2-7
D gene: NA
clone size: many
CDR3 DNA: TGTGCCAGCAGTCGAGGGACCCGAGGGTCCTACGAGCAGTACTTC
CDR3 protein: CASSRGTRGSYEQYF

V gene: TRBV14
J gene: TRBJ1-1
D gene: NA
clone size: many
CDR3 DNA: TGTGCCACTAATAAGGCCGGGGACACTGAAGCTTTCTTT
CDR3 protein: CATNKAGDTEAFF

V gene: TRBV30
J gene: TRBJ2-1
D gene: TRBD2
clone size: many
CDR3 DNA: TGTGCCTGGGCACTGGGACTAGCTTACAATGAGCAGTTCTTC
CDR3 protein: CAWALGLAYNEQFF

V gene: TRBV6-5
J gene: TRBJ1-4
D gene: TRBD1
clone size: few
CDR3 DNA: TGTGCCAGCAGTTCGGAACAGGGGGCGGGACCGTTTTTT
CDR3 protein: CASSSEQGAGPFF

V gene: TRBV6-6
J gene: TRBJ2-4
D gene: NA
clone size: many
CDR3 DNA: TGTGCCAGCAGTTACAATCAGGGTCAGAAAAACATTCAGTACTTC
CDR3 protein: CASSYNQGQKNIQYF

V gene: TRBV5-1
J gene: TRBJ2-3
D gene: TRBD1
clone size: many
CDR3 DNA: TGCGCCAGCAGCCCCTTACAGGGGCGGGATACGCAGTATTTT
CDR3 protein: CASSPLQGRDTQYF

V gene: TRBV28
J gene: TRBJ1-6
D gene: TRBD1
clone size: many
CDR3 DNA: TGTGCCAGCACGCGGAGACAGGGGGGTTCACCCCTCCACTTT
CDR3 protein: CASTRRQGGSPLHF

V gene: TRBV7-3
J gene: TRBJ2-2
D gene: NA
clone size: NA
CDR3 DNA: TGTGCCAGCAGCATCCGAGGGATCGGGGAGCTGTTTTTT
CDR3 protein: CASSIRGIGELFF

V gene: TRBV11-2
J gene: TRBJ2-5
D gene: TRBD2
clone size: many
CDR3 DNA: TGTGCCAGCAGCTTAGTAGTTGCCGGGGGGGAGACCCAGTACTTC
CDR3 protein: CASSLVVAGGETQYF

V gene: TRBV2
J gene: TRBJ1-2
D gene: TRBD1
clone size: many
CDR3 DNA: TGTGCCAGCTCGGGACAGGTCAACTATGGCTACACCTTC
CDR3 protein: CASSGQVNYGYTF

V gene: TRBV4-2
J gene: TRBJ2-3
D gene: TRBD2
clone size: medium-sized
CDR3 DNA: TGTGCCACCGGGGGGGGCGGGAGGTCAGATACGCAGTATTTT
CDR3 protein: CATGGGGRSDTQYF

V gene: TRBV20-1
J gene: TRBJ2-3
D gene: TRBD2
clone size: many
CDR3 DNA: TGCAGTGCTCGGGGACTAGCGGGAACTACAGATACGCAGTATTTT
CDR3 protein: CSARGLAGTTDTQYF

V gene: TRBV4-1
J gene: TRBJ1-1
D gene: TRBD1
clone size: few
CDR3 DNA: TGCGCTAGCAGCCTCGTTACAGGGGAGACTGAAGCTTTCTTT
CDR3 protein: CASSLVTGETEAFF

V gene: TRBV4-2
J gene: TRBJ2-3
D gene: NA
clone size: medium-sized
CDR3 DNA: TGTGCCAGCAGCCGTGACAGGTCGAGCACAGATACGCAGTATTTT
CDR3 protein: CASSRDRSSTDTQYF

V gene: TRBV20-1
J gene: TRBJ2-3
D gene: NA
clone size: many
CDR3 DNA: TGCAGTGCTCCGGGGGCTAGCGGTGGCACAGATACGCAGTATTTT
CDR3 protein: CSAPGASGGTDTQYF

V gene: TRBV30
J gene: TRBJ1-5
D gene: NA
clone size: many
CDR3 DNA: TGTGCCTGCTCACTGGGGGGAGGCCAGCCCCAGCATTTT
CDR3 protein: CACSLGGGQPQHF

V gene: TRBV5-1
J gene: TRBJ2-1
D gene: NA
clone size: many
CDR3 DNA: TGCGCCAGCAGCTTGGCCCAGCGCCGGCCGGACAATGAGCAGTTCTTC
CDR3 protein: CASSLAQRRPDNEQFF

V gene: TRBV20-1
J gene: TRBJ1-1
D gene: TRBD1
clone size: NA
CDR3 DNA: TGCAGTGCTAGAGACCCCAGGGTTTCAGGGGGGAACACTGAGGCTTTCTTT
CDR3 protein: CSARDPRVSGGNTEAFF

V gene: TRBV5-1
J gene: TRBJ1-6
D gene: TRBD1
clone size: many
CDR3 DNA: TGCGCCAGCAAACCCCAAGGGGGCGCAGATTCACCCCTCCACTTT
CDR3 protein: CASKPQGGADSPLHF

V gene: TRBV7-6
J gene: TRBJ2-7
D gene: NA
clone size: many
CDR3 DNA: TGTGCCAGCAGCCCGATGACGGATGGGGAGCAGTACTTC
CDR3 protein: CASSPMTDGEQYF

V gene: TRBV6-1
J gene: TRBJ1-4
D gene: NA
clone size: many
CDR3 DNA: TGTGCCAGCAGTGAGATCCGGGGGACTAATGAAAAACTGTTTTTT
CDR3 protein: CASSEIRGTNEKLFF

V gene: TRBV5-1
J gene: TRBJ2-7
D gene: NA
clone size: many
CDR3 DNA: TGCGCCAGCAGTCCGGACCGCACCTACGAGCAGTACTTC
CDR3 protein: CASSPDRTYEQYF

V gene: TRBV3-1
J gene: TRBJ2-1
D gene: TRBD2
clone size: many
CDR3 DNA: TGTGCCAGCAGCCAGCGGGAGCTGGCCTACAATGAGCAGTTCTTC
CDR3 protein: CASSQRELAYNEQFF

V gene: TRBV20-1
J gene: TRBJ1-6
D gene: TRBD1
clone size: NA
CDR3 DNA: TGCAGTGCTATCGCCCAGTACTCAGGGGGCAGTAATTCACCCCTCCACTTT
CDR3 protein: CSAIAQYSGGSNSPLHF

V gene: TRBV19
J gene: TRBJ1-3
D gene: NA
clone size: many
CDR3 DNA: TGTGCCAGTAGAGACAGGTCGCTCTCTGGAAACACCATATATTTT
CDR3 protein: CASRDRSLSGNTIYF

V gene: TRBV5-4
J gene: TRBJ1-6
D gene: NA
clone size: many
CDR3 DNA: TGTGCCAGCAGCTCTCGAAGCGTTACGGGGAATTCACCCCTCCACTTT
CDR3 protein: CASSSRSVTGNSPLHF

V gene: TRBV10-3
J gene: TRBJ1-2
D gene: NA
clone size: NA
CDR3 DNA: TGTGCCATCCTCACCCCTGGGGTGTATGTGTACACCTTC
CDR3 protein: CAILTPGVYVYTF

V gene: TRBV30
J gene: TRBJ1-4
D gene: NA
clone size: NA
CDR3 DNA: TGTGCCTGGAGCCCCCCAATGGGGGGAACTAATGAAAAACTGTTTTTT
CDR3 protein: CAWSPPMGGTNEKLFF

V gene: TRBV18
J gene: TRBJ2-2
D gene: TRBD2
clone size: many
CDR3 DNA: TGTGCCAGCTTCCGGACTAGCCTGAACACCGGGGAGCTGTTTTTT
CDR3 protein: CASFRTSLNTGELFF

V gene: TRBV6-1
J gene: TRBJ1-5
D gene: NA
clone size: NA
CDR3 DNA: TGTGCCAGCAGTCCCCAGTTGGGAGTAAGCAATCAGCCTCATCATTTT
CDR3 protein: CASSPQLGVSNQPHHF